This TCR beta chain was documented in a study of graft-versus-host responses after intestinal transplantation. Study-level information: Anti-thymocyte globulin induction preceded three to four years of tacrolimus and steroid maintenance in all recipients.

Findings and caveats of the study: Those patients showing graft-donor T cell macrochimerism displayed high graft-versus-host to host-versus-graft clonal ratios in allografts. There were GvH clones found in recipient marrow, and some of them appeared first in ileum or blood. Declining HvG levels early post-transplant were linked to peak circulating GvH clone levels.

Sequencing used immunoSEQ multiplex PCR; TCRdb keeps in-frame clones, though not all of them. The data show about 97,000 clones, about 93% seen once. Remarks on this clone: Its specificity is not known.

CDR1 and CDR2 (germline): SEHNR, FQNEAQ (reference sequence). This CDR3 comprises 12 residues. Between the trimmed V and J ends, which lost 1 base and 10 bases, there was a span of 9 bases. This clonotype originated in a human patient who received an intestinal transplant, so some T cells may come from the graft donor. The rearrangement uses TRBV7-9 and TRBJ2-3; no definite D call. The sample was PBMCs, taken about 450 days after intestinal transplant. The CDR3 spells CASSLGLRAQYF. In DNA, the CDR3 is TGTGCCAGCAGCTTAGGTCTTAGAGCGCAGTATTTT.